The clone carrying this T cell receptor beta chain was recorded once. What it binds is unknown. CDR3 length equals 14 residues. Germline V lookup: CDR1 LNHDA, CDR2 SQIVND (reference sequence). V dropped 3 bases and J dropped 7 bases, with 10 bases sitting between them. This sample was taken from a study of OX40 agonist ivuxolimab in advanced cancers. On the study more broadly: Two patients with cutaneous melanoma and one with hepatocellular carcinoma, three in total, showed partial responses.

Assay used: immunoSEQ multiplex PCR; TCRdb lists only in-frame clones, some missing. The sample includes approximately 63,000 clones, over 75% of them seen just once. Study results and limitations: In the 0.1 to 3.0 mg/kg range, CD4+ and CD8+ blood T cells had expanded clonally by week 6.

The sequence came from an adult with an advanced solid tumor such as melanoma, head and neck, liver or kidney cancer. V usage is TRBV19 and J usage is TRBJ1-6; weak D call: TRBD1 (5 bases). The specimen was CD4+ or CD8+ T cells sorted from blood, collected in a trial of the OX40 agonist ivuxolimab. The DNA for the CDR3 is TGTGCCAGTAGTATCGAACAGGACAATTCACCCCTCCACTTT. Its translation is CASSIEQDNSPLHF.